This TCR beta chain comes out of a study of CD8 T cells in ankylosing spondylitis. With regard to this clonotype: As yet, its antigen is unknown.

The V segment lost 4 bases and the J segment 5 bases; nucleotides outside the gene matches: 11. The CDR3 totals 17 residues. Looked up from germline, CDR1 is SGHNT and CDR2 is YENEEA. Construction of TCR beta libraries was performed using quantitative 5'-RACE with molecular barcodes. TCRdb called the 5' RACE reads again in MiXCR, with one record for every CDR3 protein. The sample has roughly 400,000 distinct CDR3 sequences, about a fifth seen once. The study's findings and limits: A motif in TCR beta, a set of roughly eight highly homologous variants, appeared characteristic of ankylosing spondylitis blood. With a CD8+ phenotype, disease-linked clones were relatively rare in peripheral blood. Within matched ankylosing spondylitis synovial fluid, disease-linked clones were reportedly significantly enriched. There were earlier reports of some motif variants in reactive arthritis synovial fluid and blood.

This receptor was taken from a male donor with ankylosing spondylitis. Sequenced material: blood, either unsorted or a sorted T cell fraction (not recorded which). This chain uses TRBV11-3 with TRBJ2-2; TRBD2 aligns across 9 bases. CDR3 coding DNA: TGTGCCAGCAGCTCCCAGAGGACTAGCGTATGGACCGGGGAGCTGTTTTTT. It yields the protein CASSSQRTSVWTGELFF.